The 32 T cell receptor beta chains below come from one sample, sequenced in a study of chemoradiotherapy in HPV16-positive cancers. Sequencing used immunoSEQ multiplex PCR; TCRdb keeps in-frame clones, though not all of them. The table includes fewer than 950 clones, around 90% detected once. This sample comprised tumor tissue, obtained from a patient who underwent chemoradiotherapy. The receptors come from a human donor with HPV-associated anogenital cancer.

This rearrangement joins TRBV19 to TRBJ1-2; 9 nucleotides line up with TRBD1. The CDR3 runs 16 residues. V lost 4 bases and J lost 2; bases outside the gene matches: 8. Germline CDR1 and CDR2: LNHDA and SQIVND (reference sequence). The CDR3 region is CASSTGTGIENYGYTF. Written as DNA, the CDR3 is TGTGCCAGTAGTACTGGGACAGGGATCGAGAACTATGGCTACACCTTC.

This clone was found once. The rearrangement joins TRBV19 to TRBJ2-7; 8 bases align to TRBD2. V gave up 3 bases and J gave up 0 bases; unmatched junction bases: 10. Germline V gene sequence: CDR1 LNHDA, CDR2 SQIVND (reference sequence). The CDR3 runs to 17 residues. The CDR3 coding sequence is TGTGCCAGTAGTATTCGTCGCGGGGGGAGGGCCTCCTACGAGCAGTACTTC. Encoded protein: CASSIRRGGRASYEQYF.

In nucleotides, the CDR3 is TGTGCCAGCAGCCTCCCCTGGCCTCAAGAGACCCAGTACTTC. This translates into CASSLPWPQETQYF. The V gene is TRBV5-4, the J gene TRBJ2-5; D gene uncertain. This CDR3 contains 14 residues. V lost 4 bases and J 2 bases, leaving 12 bases between the germline ends. From germline, CDR1 is SGHNT and CDR2 YYREEE (reference sequence).

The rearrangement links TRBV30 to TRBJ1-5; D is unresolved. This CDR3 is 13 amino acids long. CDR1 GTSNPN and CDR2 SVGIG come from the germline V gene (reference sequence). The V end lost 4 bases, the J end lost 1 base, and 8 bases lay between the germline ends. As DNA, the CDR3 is TGTGCCTGGAAAGGGCCAAGCAATCAGCCCCAGCATTTT. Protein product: CAWKGPSNQPQHF.

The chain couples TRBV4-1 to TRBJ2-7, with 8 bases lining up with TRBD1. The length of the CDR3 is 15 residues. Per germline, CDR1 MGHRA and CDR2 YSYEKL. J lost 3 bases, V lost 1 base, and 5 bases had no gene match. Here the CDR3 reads CASSQGGTGGYEQYF. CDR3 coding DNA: TGCGCCAGCAGCCAAGGGGGTACAGGGGGCTACGAGCAGTACTTC.

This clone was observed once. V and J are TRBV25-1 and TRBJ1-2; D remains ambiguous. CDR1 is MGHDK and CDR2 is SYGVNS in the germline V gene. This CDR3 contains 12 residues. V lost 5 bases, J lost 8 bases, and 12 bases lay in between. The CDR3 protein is CASSIRWGGYTF. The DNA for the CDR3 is TGTGCCAGCAGTATTCGATGGGGAGGCTACACCTTC.

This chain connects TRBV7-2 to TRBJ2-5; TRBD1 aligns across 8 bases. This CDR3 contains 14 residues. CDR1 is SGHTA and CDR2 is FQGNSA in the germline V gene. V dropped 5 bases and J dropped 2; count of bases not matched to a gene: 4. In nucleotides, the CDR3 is TGTGCCAGCAGCCGACAGGGGAGTCAAGAGACCCAGTACTTC. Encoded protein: CASSRQGSQETQYF.

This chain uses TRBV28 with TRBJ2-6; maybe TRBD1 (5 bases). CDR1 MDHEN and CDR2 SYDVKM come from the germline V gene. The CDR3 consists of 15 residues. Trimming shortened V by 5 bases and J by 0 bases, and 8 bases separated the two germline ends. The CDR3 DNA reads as TGTGCCAGCAGTACGACAGCCTCTGGGGCCAACGTCCTGACTTTC. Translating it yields CASSTTASGANVLTF.

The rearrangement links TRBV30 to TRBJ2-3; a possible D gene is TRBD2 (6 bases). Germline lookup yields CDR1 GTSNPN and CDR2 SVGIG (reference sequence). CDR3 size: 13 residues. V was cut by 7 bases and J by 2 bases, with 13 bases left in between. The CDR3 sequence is CASSGLVTDTQYF. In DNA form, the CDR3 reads TGTGCCTCAAGCGGGTTAGTCACAGATACGCAGTATTTT.

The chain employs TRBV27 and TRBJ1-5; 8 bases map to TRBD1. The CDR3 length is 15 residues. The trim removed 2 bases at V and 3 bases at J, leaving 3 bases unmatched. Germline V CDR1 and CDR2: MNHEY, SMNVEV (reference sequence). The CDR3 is CASSLQGAVNQPQHF. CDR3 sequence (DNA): TGTGCCAGCAGTTTACAGGGGGCTGTCAATCAGCCCCAGCATTTT.

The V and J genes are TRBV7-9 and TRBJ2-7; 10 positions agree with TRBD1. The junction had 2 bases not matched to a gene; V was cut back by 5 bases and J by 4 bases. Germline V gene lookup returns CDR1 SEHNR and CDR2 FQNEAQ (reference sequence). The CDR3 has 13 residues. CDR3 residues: CASSRQGAYEQYF. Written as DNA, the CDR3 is TGTGCCAGCAGCAGACAGGGGGCGTACGAGCAGTACTTC.

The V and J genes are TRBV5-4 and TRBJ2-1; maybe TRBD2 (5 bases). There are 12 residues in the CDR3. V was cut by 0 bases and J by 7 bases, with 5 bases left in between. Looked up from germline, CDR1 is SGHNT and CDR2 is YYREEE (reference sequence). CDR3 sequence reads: CASSLGGNEQFF. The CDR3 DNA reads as TGTGCCAGCAGCTTGGGCGGGAATGAGCAGTTCTTC. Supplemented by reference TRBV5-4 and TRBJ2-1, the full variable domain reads ETGVTQSPTHLIKTRGQQVTLRCSSQSGHNTVSWYQQALGQGPQFIFQYYREEENGRGNFPPRFSGLQFPNYSSELNVNALELDDSALYLCASSLGGNEQFFGPGTRLTVL.

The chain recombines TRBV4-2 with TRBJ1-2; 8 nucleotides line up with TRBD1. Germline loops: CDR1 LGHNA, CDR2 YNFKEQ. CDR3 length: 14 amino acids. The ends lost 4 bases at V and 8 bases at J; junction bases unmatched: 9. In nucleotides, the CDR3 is TGTGCCAGCAGCCCCACGGACAGGGTAGGAGGCTACACCTTC. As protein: CASSPTDRVGGYTF.

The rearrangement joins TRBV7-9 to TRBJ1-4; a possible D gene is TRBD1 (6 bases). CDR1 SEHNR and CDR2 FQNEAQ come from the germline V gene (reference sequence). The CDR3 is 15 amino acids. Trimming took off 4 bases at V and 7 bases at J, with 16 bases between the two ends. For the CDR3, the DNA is TGTGCCAGCAGCTCGGGCGGGGGCTTGGGTGAAAAACTGTTTTTT. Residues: CASSSGGGLGEKLFF.

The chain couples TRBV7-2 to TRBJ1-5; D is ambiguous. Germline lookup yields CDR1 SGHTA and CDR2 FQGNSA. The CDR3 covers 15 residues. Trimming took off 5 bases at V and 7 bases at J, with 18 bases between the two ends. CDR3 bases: TGTGCCAGCAGCCCGGTGGTGGGGTCCCGACAGCCCCAGCATTTT. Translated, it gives CASSPVVGSRQPQHF. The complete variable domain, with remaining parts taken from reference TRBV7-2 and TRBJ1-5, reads GAGVSQSPSNKVTEKGKDVELRCDPISGHTALYWYRQSLGQGLEFLIYFQGNSAPDKSGLPSDRFSAERTGGSVSTLTIQRTQQEDSAVYLCASSPVVGSRQPQHFGDGTRLSIL.

This CDR3 reads CAWKGGHAYEQYF. The CDR3 DNA reads TGTGCCTGGAAGGGGGGCCATGCCTACGAGCAGTACTTC. This chain joins TRBV30 and TRBJ2-7; D is perhaps TRBD1 or TRBD2 (6 bases each). This CDR3 contains 13 residues. Per germline, CDR1 GTSNPN and CDR2 SVGIG (reference sequence). V was shortened by 4 bases and J by 2 bases, with 12 bases between the two germline ends.

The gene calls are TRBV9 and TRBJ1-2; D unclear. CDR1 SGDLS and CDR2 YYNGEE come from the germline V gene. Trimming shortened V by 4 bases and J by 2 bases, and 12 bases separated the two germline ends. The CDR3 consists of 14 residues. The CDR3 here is CASSSEGANYGYTF. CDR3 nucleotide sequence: TGTGCCAGCAGCAGCGAAGGAGCAAACTATGGCTACACCTTC.

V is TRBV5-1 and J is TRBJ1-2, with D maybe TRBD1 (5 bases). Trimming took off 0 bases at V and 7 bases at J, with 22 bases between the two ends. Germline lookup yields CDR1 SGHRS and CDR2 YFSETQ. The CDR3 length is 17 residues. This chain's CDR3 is CASSLAEGGAIRGGYTF. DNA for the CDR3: TGCGCCAGCAGCTTGGCCGAGGGAGGGGCCATAAGGGGTGGCTACACCTTC.

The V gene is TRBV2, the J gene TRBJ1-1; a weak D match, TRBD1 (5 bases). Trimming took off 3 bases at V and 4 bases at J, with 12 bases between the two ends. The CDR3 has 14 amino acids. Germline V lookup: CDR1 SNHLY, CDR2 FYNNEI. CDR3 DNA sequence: TGTGCCAGCAGTGAGGAGGGGCTGATCACTGAAGCTTTCTTT. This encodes CASSEEGLITEAFF.

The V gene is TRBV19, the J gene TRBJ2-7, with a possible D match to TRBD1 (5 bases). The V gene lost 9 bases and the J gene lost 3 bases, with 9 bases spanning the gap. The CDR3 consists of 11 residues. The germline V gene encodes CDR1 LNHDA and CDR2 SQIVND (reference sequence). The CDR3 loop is CASGHRYEQYF. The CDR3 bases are TGTGCCAGCGGACACCGCTACGAGCAGTACTTC.

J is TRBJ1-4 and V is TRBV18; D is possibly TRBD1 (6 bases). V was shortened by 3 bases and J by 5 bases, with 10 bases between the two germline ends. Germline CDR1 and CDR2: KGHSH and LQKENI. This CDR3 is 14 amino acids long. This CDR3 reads CASSPTGVNEKLFF. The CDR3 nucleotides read TGTGCCAGCTCACCGACAGGTGTAAATGAAAAACTGTTTTTT.

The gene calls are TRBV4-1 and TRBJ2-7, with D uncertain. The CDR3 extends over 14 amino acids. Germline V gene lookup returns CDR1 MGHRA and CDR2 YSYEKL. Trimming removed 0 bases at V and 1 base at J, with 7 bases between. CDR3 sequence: CASSQDKGSYEQYF. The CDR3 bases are TGCGCCAGCAGCCAAGATAAGGGATCCTACGAGCAGTACTTC.

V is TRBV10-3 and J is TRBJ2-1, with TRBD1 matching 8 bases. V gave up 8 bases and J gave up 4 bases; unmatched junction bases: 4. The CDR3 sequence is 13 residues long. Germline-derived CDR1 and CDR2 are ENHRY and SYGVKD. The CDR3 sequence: CAIGQGAYNEQFF. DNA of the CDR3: TGTGCCATCGGTCAGGGGGCTTACAATGAGCAGTTCTTC.

CDR3 sequence (DNA): TGTGCCAGCACCCTCGGACGGCGGTTAGCTTTCTTT. Encoded protein: CASTLGRRLAFF. V is TRBV6-1 and J is TRBJ1-1, with no clear D. The CDR3 covers 12 residues. Germline CDR1 and CDR2: MNHNS and SASEGT. Trimming pared 7 bases from V and 10 bases from J, leaving 16 bases between.

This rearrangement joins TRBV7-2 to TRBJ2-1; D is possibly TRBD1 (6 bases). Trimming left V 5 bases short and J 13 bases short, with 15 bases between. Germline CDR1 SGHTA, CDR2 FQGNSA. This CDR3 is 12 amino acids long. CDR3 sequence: CASSIDYRVQFF. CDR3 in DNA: TGTGCCAGCAGCATCGACTACAGGGTCCAGTTCTTC.

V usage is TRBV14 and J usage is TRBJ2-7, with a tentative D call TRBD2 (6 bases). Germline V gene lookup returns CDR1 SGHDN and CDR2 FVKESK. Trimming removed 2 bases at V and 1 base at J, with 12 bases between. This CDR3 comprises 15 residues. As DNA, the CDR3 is TGTGCCAGCAGCCAATCGCCAGGGAGGTCCTACGAGCAGTACTTC. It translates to CASSQSPGRSYEQYF.

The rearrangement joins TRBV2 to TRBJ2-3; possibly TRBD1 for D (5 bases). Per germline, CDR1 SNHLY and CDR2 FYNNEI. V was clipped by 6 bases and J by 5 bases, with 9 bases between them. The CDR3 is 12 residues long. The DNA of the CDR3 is TGTGCCAGCAGGCAGGGTGGAGATACGCAGTATTTT. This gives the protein CASRQGGDTQYF.

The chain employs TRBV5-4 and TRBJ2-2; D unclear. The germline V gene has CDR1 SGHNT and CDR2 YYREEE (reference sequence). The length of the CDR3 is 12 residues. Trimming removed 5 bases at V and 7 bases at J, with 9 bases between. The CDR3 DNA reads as TGTGCCAGCAGTTCTGACCTCGGGGAGCTGTTTTTT. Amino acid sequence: CASSSDLGELFF.

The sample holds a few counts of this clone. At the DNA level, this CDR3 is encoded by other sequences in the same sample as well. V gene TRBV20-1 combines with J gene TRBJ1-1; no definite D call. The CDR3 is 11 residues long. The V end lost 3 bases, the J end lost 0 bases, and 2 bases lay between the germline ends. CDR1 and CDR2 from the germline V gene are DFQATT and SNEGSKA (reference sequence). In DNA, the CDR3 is TGCAGTGCTAGGGTGAACACTGAAGCTTTCTTT. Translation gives CSARVNTEAFF.

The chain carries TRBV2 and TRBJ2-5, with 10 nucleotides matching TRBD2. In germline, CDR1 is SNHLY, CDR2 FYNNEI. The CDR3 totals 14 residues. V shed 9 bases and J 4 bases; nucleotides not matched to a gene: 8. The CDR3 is CASKRGGGAETQYF. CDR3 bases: TGTGCCAGTAAGCGGGGGGGCGGCGCAGAGACCCAGTACTTC.

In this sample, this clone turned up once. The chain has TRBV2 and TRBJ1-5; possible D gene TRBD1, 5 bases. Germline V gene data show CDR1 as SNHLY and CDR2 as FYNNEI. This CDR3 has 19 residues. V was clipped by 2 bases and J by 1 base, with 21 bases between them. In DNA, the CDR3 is TGTGCCAGCAGTGAAAGGGGTGGTTCGGGGGTAGGGAGCAATCAGCCCCAGCATTTT. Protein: CASSERGGSGVGSNQPQHF.

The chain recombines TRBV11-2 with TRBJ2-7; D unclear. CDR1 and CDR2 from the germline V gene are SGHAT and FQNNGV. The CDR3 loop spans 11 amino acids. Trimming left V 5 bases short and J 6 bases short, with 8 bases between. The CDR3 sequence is CASSHRREQYF. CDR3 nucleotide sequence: TGTGCCAGCAGCCATAGGCGCGAGCAGTACTTC.